Following are 25 T cell receptor beta chains from one sample sequenced in a study of blood T cell repertoires in COVID-19. Clones were sequenced by immunoSEQ multiplex PCR, and TCRdb holds only the in-frame ones, with some missing. The table has about 190,000 clones, about nine tenths seen once. The specimen sequenced was peripheral blood. These TCRs come from a man aged 40-49 years with acute or convalescent COVID-19.

CDR3 DNA: TGTGCCAGCAGTTACTCTAGCGGGGGATCCTACGAGCAGTACTTC. Translated, it gives CASSYSSGGSYEQYF. The chain carries TRBV6-5 and TRBJ2-7; 9 bases align to TRBD2. CDR1 is MNHEY, CDR2 SVGAGI, per germline. This CDR3 has 15 residues. The V gene end was trimmed by 0 bases and the J gene end by 1 base; junction bases not matched to a gene: 1.

The J gene is TRBJ2-1, the V gene TRBV30; 9 bases are shared with TRBD2. Germline values: CDR1 GTSNPN, CDR2 SVGIG (reference sequence). The CDR3 spans 14 residues. V lost 4 bases and J lost 5; bases outside the gene matches: 6. The CDR3 here is CAWNGLALDNEQFF. In nucleotides, the CDR3 is TGTGCCTGGAATGGACTAGCGTTAGACAATGAGCAGTTCTTC.

This chain links TRBV25-1 with TRBJ2-1; the match to TRBD1 covers 9 bases. V lost 6 bases to trimming and J lost 9 bases; unmatched junction nucleotides: 9. Germline V gene sequence: CDR1 MGHDK, CDR2 SYGVNS. The CDR3 consists of 14 residues. The DNA of the CDR3 is TGTGCCAGCAGCCCCGGACAGGGGATAGGTGAGCAGTTCTTC. Its translation is CASSPGQGIGEQFF. Full variable domain (remainder filled in from reference TRBV25-1 and TRBJ2-1): EADIYQTPRYLVIGTGKKITLECSQTMGHDKMYWYQQDPGMELHLIHYSYGVNSTEKGDLSSESTVSRIRTEHFPLTLESARPSHTSQYLCASSPGQGIGEQFFGPGTRLTVL.

This rearrangement joins TRBV2 to TRBJ1-4, with D possibly being TRBD1 (5 bases). The CDR3 runs 15 residues. Germline V gene data show CDR1 as SNHLY and CDR2 as FYNNEI. Deletions cut 6 bases from V and 6 bases from J, with 17 bases between. CDR3 region: CASSNQGSADEKLFF. CDR3 sequence (DNA): TGTGCCAGCAGCAATCAGGGATCGGCCGATGAAAAACTGTTTTTT.

In its sample, this clone was seen once. The V gene is TRBV2, the J gene TRBJ2-7, with D tentatively TRBD1 (6 bases). Trimming removed 6 bases at V and 6 bases at J, with 24 bases between. CDR1 is SNHLY, CDR2 FYNNEI, per germline. The length of the CDR3 is 16 residues. The CDR3 spells CASSPRGLGGVVEQYF. The CDR3 nucleotides are TGTGCCAGCAGCCCCAGGGGCCTCGGCGGAGTAGTCGAGCAGTACTTC.

Notes on this clone: One end of the junction is discordant with germline, which a read error may explain. CDR3 DNA: TGTGCCAGCAGCTTAGAAACCCGGAGGGATTTT. Translating gives CASSLETRRDF. The V and J genes are TRBV7-9 and TRBJ1-3; D remains unclear. Germline V lookup: CDR1 SEHNR, CDR2 FQNEAQ (reference sequence). The CDR3 sequence is 11 residues long.

This clone was found a few times. V is TRBV30 and J is TRBJ1-1, with a weak D call TRBD1 (5 bases). This CDR3 region has 12 residues. V was trimmed by 3 bases and J by 6 bases, leaving 11 bases between them. Per the germline V gene, CDR1 is GTSNPN and CDR2 is SVGIG (reference sequence). CDR3 protein: CAWRGGGAEAFF. Written as DNA, the CDR3 is TGTGCCTGGAGGGGGGGAGGCGCTGAAGCTTTCTTT.

The chain is built from TRBV3-1 (or the pseudogene TRBV3-2) and TRBJ2-2; D might be TRBD1 (5 bases). The CDR3 covers 16 residues. The germline CDR1 and CDR2 sequences are LGHDT and YNNKEL (reference sequence). Trimming shortened V by 2 bases and J by 1 base, and 11 bases separated the two germline ends. CDR3 sequence reads: CASSQRQRRNTGELFF. CDR3 DNA: TGTGCCAGCAGCCAACGACAGAGGAGGAACACCGGGGAGCTGTTTTTT.

The chain carries TRBV7-2 and TRBJ1-2; D ambiguous. V was trimmed by 2 bases and J by 3 bases, leaving 13 bases between them. The CDR3 totals 15 residues. CDR1 is SGHTA, CDR2 FQGNSA, per germline. The CDR3 loop is CASSLNVRAHYGYTF. CDR3 sequence (DNA): TGTGCCAGCAGCTTAAACGTCCGAGCCCACTATGGCTACACCTTC. Full variable domain (rest looked up from reference TRBV7-2 and TRBJ1-2): GAGVSQSPSNKVTEKGKDVELRCDPISGHTALYWYRQSLGQGLEFLIYFQGNSAPDKSGLPSDRFSAERTGGSVSTLTIQRTQQEDSAVYLCASSLNVRAHYGYTFGSGTRLTVV.

The rearrangement joins TRBV19 to TRBJ1-1; D gene unclear. The CDR3 is 11 amino acids. The V end lost 2 bases, the J end lost 11 bases, and 9 bases lay between the germline ends. The germline V gene encodes CDR1 LNHDA and CDR2 SQIVND (reference sequence). The CDR3 loop reads CASSIKVRAFF. The CDR3 DNA follows: TGTGCCAGTAGTATAAAAGTACGGGCTTTCTTT.

The chain carries TRBV14 and TRBJ2-5, with 9 bases matching TRBD2. CDR3 size: 16 residues. Trimming at V came to 0 bases and at J to 3 bases, leaving 5 bases not matched to a gene. Germline loops: CDR1 SGHDN, CDR2 FVKESK. In DNA, the CDR3 is TGTGCCAGCAGCCAAGATCTAGCGGGGAGGGAAGAGACCCAGTACTTC. Its protein is CASSQDLAGREETQYF.

The V gene is TRBV6-1, the J gene TRBJ1-4; maybe TRBD1 (5 bases). Germline V lookup: CDR1 MNHNS, CDR2 SASEGT. The length of the CDR3 is 16 residues. V lost 2 bases and J 0 bases, leaving 10 bases between the germline ends. The CDR3 DNA follows: TGTGCCAGCAGTGAAAACAGGCCGGCAACTAATGAAAAACTGTTTTTT. Protein sequence: CASSENRPATNEKLFF.

The chain recombines TRBV19 with TRBJ1-2, with 10 nucleotides matching TRBD1. Losses at the gene ends were 3 bases for V and 8 bases for J; bases not matched to a gene: 15. This CDR3 is 17 amino acids long. Germline V gene data show CDR1 as LNHDA and CDR2 as SQIVND (reference sequence). CDR3 residues: CASSIKGTGVVLGGYTF. The CDR3 DNA reads as TGTGCCAGTAGTATCAAGGGGACAGGGGTCGTCTTGGGAGGCTACACCTTC.

V gene TRBV18 combines with J gene TRBJ1-2; 7 nucleotides agree with TRBD1. Germline CDR1 is KGHSH and CDR2 is LQKENI. The CDR3 length is 14 residues. V shed 0 bases, J shed 5 bases, and the junction held 3 bases outside the gene matches. For the CDR3, the DNA is TGTGCCAGCTCACCACCCGGGACAGAATATGGCTACACCTTC. Amino acids: CASSPPGTEYGYTF. The whole variable domain, remainder taken from reference TRBV18 and TRBJ1-2, is NAGVMQNPRHLVRRRGQEARLRCSPMKGHSHVYWYRQLPEEGLKFMVYLQKENIIDESGMPKERFSAEFPKEGPSILRIQQVVRGDSAAYFCASSPPGTEYGYTFGSGTRLTVV.

The chain links TRBV7-9 to TRBJ1-2, with 8 bases matching TRBD1. This CDR3 comprises 13 residues. With 11 bases clipped from V and 4 bases from J, the junction kept 9 bases outside the gene matches. Germline V gene data show CDR1 as SEHNR and CDR2 as FQNEAQ (reference sequence). CDR3 bases: TGTGCCTGCTTAGACAGGGGCGGCTATGGCTACACCTTC. Translation: CACLDRGGYGYTF.

With respect to this clone: The sample has other DNA sequences that encode this CDR3 too. This chain uses TRBV19 with TRBJ2-1, with a weak D call TRBD1 (6 bases). This CDR3 region has 15 residues. In germline, CDR1 is LNHDA, CDR2 SQIVND (reference sequence). Trimming removed 4 bases at V and 0 bases at J, with 10 bases between. CDR3 DNA sequence: TGTGCCAGTAGTAAGAGGGGGAGCTCCTACAATGAGCAGTTCTTC. Its protein product is CASSKRGSSYNEQFF.

The chain has TRBV27 and TRBJ2-6; 9 bases map to TRBD1. The CDR3 is made up of 16 amino acids. Germline V CDR1 and CDR2: MNHEY, SMNVEV (reference sequence). V lost 6 bases, J lost 3 bases, and 6 bases stayed unmatched. CDR3 in DNA: TGTGCCAGCAGATCACAGGGGGCAGATGGGGCCAACGTCCTGACTTTC. This sequence encodes CASRSQGADGANVLTF. The variable domain in full, completed from reference TRBV27 and TRBJ2-6, reads EAQVTQNPRYLITVTGKKLTVTCSQNMNHEYMSWYRQDPGLGLRQIYYSMNVEVTDKGDVPEGYKVSRKEKRNFPLILESPSPNQTSLYFCASRSQGADGANVLTFGAGSRLTVL.

This sequence joins TRBV7-9 and TRBJ1-4; D is unclear. Trimming removed 5 bases at V and 0 bases at J, with 10 bases between. CDR1 is SEHNR, CDR2 FQNEAQ, per germline (reference sequence). This CDR3 is built from 15 residues. CDR3 nucleotide sequence: TGTGCCAGCAGCCGGACTGCTGCAACTAATGAAAAACTGTTTTTT. This translates into CASSRTAATNEKLFF.

The chain recombines TRBV27 with TRBJ2-7; D possibly corresponds to TRBD2 (6 bases). Deletions cut 6 bases from V and 4 bases from J, with 10 bases between. Germline CDR1 reads MNHEY; CDR2 reads SMNVEV (reference sequence). There are 12 residues in the CDR3. The chain's CDR3 is CASSRGGYEQYF. The CDR3 DNA reads as TGTGCCAGCAGCCGTGGGGGGTACGAGCAGTACTTC.

In its sample, this clone was seen once. J is TRBJ2-3 and V is TRBV9; 11 positions match TRBD2. This CDR3 has 17 residues. The germline V gene has CDR1 SGDLS and CDR2 YYNGEE. Trimming took 4 bases from V and 2 from J; bases not matched to a gene: 9. In DNA form, the CDR3 reads TGTGCCAGCAGCCATCCCCTTAGCGGGGGGGCCACAGATACGCAGTATTTT. Amino acid sequence: CASSHPLSGGATDTQYF.

This clone came up once. V is TRBV19 and J is TRBJ2-7; 8 bases map to TRBD1. The length of the CDR3 is 15 residues. CDR1 and CDR2 from the germline V gene are LNHDA and SQIVND (reference sequence). The J segment lost 3 bases and the V segment lost 3 bases, leaving 7 bases of the junction unmatched. In DNA, the CDR3 is TGTGCCAGTAGTATGGGGACAGGTGCCCACTACGAGCAGTACTTC. Amino acid sequence: CASSMGTGAHYEQYF.

Here the CDR3 DNA reads TGCGCCAGCAGCTGGGCGGGGTTTATGCCCCAGCATTTT. It specifies CASSWAGFMPQHF. This chain connects TRBV5-1 to TRBJ1-5; D is uncertain. The CDR3 has 13 amino acids. Germline V CDR1 and CDR2: SGHRS, YFSETQ. V lost 3 bases to trimming and J lost 9 bases, with 13 bases between them.

V usage is TRBV3-1 (or the pseudogene TRBV3-2) and J usage is TRBJ1-2; D perhaps matches TRBD1 (5 bases). The germline V and J ends were trimmed by 0 bases and 4 bases, with 9 bases remaining between them. CDR1 is LGHDT and CDR2 is YNNKEL in the germline V gene (reference sequence). The CDR3 runs to 14 residues. In DNA form, the CDR3 reads TGTGCCAGCAGCCAAGAAACAGGTTTCTATGGCTACACCTTC. Amino acid sequence: CASSQETGFYGYTF.

The table lists this clone with a few counts. This rearrangement joins TRBV5-4 to TRBJ1-2; unclear D gene. Looked up from germline, CDR1 is SGHNT and CDR2 is YYREEE (reference sequence). Trimming removed 1 base from V and 5 bases from J, with 12 bases in between. The CDR3 is 14 residues long. The DNA of the CDR3 is TGTGCCAGCAGCTTGTCGGGGAAGAAGTATGGCTACACCTTC. It codes for CASSLSGKKYGYTF.

This sequence joins TRBV6-5 and TRBJ2-1; TRBD1 might be the D (5 bases). The ends were cut back, 5 bases at V and 4 bases at J, with 6 bases in the middle. The germline gives CDR1 MNHEY, CDR2 SVGAGI. The CDR3 consists of 12 residues. The CDR3 coding sequence is TGTGCCAGCAGTACAGGATACAATGAGCAGTTCTTC. This gives the protein CASSTGYNEQFF.